These 10 T cell receptor beta chains share one sample of origin, sequenced in a study of blood T cells in healthy people across ages. A second PCR of 7 to 11 cycles used a sample-barcoded 5' primer and a J-beta primer mix. MiXCR, run by TCRdb on the 5' RACE reads, gives a single entry per CDR3 protein. This sample carries about 650,000 distinct CDR3 sequences, 52% of them seen once, and the ten largest clones take roughly 14%. The sequenced material came from blood. These receptors came from a woman aged 80 or over in good health.

The rearrangement links TRBV3-1 to TRBJ1-2; D gene uncertain. Germline V gives CDR1 LGHDT, CDR2 YNNKEL (reference sequence). This CDR3 is 15 amino acids long. V lost 4 bases, J lost 3 bases, and 15 bases lay in between. CDR3 amino acids: CASSLIGVSDYGYTF. The CDR3 nucleotides are TGTGCCAGCAGCCTTATTGGGGTATCGGACTATGGCTACACCTTC.

CDR3 sequence (DNA): TGCGCCAGCAGCTCGGAAGCGGGGATCTACGAGCAGTACTTC. It specifies CASSSEAGIYEQYF. The rearrangement uses TRBV5-1 and TRBJ2-7, with 7 bases that match TRBD2. J lost 3 bases, V lost 3 bases, and 6 bases had no gene match. Looked up from germline, CDR1 is SGHRS and CDR2 is YFSETQ. The CDR3 contains 14 residues.

This clonotype showed up just once. This sequence joins TRBV5-1 and TRBJ1-2, with D maybe TRBD1 (6 bases). The V gene's germline CDR1 is SGHRS and CDR2 YFSETQ. V dropped 4 bases and J dropped 0 bases, with 13 bases sitting between them. The CDR3 loop spans 15 amino acids. This CDR3 is CASSAMTGPNYGYTF. The CDR3 nucleotides are TGCGCCAGCAGCGCCATGACAGGACCTAACTATGGCTACACCTTC.

The rearrangement joins TRBV7-8 to TRBJ1-2, with TRBD1 matching over 7 bases. The CDR3 contains 15 residues. Germline V gene sequence: CDR1 SGHVS, CDR2 FQNEAQ. J gave up 6 bases and V 5 bases, and 12 bases lay outside the gene matches. The CDR3 loop reads CASSTQGFLVDGYTF. Written as DNA, the CDR3 is TGTGCCAGCAGCACACAGGGGTTTCTTGTGGATGGCTACACCTTC.

The genes are TRBV28 and TRBJ2-1, with 7 bases aligning to TRBD2. The germline V gene encodes CDR1 MDHEN and CDR2 SYDVKM. Trimming took 3 bases from V and 9 from J; bases not matched to a gene: 11. The CDR3 contains 15 residues. CDR3 region: CASSLWGRSSGEQFF. CDR3 DNA: TGTGCCAGCAGTTTGTGGGGGAGATCTAGCGGTGAGCAGTTCTTC. Full variable domain (missing parts from reference TRBV28 and TRBJ2-1): DVKVTQSSRYLVKRTGEKVFLECVQDMDHENMFWYRQDPGLGLRLIYFSYDVKMKEKGDIPEGYSVSREKKERFSLILESASTNQTSMYLCASSLWGRSSGEQFFGPGTRLTVL.

The rearrangement uses TRBV12-3 or TRBV12-4 and TRBJ2-7; 9 bases are shared with TRBD2. The V and J ends lost 3 bases and 1 base, in that order; junction bases with no gene match: 7. The length of the CDR3 is 16 residues. The CDR3 loop is CASSFQSGGRSYEQYF. CDR3 nucleotide sequence: TGTGCCAGCAGTTTTCAGAGCGGGGGGAGATCCTACGAGCAGTACTTC.

Of note for this clonotype: A much larger clone differs from this one at a single base, so this may be a read error. The gene calls are TRBV20-1 and TRBJ2-3; D may be TRBD1 or TRBD2 (5 bases each). The CDR3 sequence is 15 residues long. Germline lookup yields CDR1 DFQATT and CDR2 SNEGSKA (reference sequence). The DNA for the CDR3 is TGCAGTGCTCCGGATCCCGGGACCCGGGGAGATACGCGGTATTTT. Translated, it gives CSAPDPGTRGDTRYF.

In this sample, this clonotype turned up once. The chain joins TRBV3-1 to TRBJ2-4; 8 bases map to TRBD1. V was pared by 1 base and J by 0 bases, with 8 bases of the junction left unmatched. Germline CDR1 and CDR2: LGHDT and YNNKEL (reference sequence). The CDR3 is made up of 18 amino acids. CDR3 coding DNA: TGTGCCAGCAGCCAAGGGACAGGGCCGAGCTTAGCCAAAAACATTCAGTACTTC. It translates to CASSQGTGPSLAKNIQYF.

V and J are TRBV30 and TRBJ2-3; the D is unclear. V was shortened by 4 bases and J by 0 bases, with 11 bases between the two germline ends. Germline V gives CDR1 GTSNPN, CDR2 SVGIG (reference sequence). The CDR3 runs 14 residues. The CDR3 here is CAWTRSMSTDTQYF. Written as DNA, the CDR3 is TGTGCCTGGACTCGCAGCATGAGCACAGATACGCAGTATTTT.

The chain joins TRBV6-6 to TRBJ2-7; the D gene is possibly TRBD2 (6 bases). Germline loops: CDR1 MNHNY, CDR2 SVGAGI (reference sequence). CDR3 length: 16 residues. V shed 8 bases and J shed 2 bases, with 22 bases lying between them. The CDR3 protein is CASHSATGRGTYEQYF. CDR3 nucleotide sequence: TGTGCCAGCCACTCAGCGACGGGGCGCGGGACCTACGAGCAGTACTTC.